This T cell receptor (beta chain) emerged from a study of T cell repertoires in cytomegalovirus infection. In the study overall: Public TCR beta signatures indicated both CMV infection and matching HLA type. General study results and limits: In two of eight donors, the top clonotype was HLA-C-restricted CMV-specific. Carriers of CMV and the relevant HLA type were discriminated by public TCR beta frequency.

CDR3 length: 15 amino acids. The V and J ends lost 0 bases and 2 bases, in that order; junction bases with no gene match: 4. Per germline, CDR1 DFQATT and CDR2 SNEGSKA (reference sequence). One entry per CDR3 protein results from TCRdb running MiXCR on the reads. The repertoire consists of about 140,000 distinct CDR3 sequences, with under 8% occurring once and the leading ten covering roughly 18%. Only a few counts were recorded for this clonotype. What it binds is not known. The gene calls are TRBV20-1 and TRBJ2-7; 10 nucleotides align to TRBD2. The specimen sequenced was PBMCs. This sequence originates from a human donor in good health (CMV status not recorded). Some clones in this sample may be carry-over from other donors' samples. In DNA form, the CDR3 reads TGCAGTGCTAGAGACGAGCGGGGGGGGGCCTACGAGCAGTACTTC. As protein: CSARDERGGAYEQYF.